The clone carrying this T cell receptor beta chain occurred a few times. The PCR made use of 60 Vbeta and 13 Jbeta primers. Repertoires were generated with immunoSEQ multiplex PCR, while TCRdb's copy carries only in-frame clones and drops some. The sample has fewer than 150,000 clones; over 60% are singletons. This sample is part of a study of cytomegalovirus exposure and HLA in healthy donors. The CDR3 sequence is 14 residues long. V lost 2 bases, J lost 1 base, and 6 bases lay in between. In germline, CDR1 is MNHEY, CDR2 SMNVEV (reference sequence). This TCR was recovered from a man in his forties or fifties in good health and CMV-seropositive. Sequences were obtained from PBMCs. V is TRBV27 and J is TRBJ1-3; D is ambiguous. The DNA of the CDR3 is TGTGCCAGCAGTTTAGGGCCGTCTGGAAACACCATATATTTT. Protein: CASSLGPSGNTIYF.